Below are 5 T cell receptor beta chains sequenced from a single sample in a study of shared clonotypes between healthy human individuals. TCRdb's table, derived via immunoSEQ multiplex PCR, lists solely in-frame clones and lacks some. Of hundreds of thousands of clones in the sample, 90% to 97% were seen once. The sequencing sample was made of naive CD4+ T cells sorted from blood. Subset described: CD45RA+ positively selected. Receptors were obtained from a young woman in good health.

The chain links TRBV28 to TRBJ2-1, with 10 bases fitting TRBD2. The V gene end was trimmed by 2 bases and the J gene end by 5 bases; junction bases not matched to a gene: 6. Germline lookup yields CDR1 MDHEN and CDR2 SYDVKM. CDR3 length: 16 residues. Here the CDR3 DNA reads TGTGCCAGCAGTTTAACCGCGGGACTAGCGCACAATGAGCAGTTCTTC. It yields the protein CASSLTAGLAHNEQFF.

The V call is TRBV10-1, the J call TRBJ2-2; TRBD1 or TRBD2 may be the D gene (8 bases each). V was shortened by 0 bases and J by 5 bases, with 25 bases between the two germline ends. The CDR3 totals 20 residues. Germline loops: CDR1 WNHNN, CDR2 SYGVQD (reference sequence). CDR3 sequence reads: CASSESSGGRSGRRTGELFF. The CDR3 nucleotides read TGCGCCAGCAGTGAGTCCTCAGGGGGCAGGAGCGGGAGACGGACCGGGGAGCTGTTTTTT.

The CDR3 nucleotides are TGCGCCAGCAGCTTGGAAGGGGGGTCCTACAATGAGCAGTTCTTC. Translation: CASSLEGGSYNEQFF. V gene TRBV5-1 combines with J gene TRBJ2-1; the D call may be TRBD1 or TRBD2 (6 bases each). The germline V gene has CDR1 SGHRS and CDR2 YFSETQ. This CDR3 is 15 amino acids long. V was pared by 0 bases and J by 1 base, with 8 bases between.

The rearrangement links TRBV14 to TRBJ2-1; TRBD1 might be the D (5 bases). The germline CDR1 and CDR2 sequences are SGHDN and FVKESK. The CDR3 is made up of 16 amino acids. V was clipped by 0 bases and J by 4 bases, with 13 bases between them. In DNA, the CDR3 is TGTGCCAGCAGCCAAGAACCAGGGCGAAAGTACAATGAGCAGTTCTTC. This sequence encodes CASSQEPGRKYNEQFF.

This clone has only one observation. This chain links TRBV19 with TRBJ2-3, with 10 bases lining up with TRBD2. The germline V gene encodes CDR1 LNHDA and CDR2 SQIVND (reference sequence). V shed 4 bases and J 5 bases; nucleotides not matched to a gene: 12. The CDR3 is 17 residues long. CDR3 sequence (DNA): TGTGCCAGTAGTACCACCCAGATCGGGACTAGCGTAGATACGCAGTATTTT. This sequence encodes CASSTTQIGTSVDTQYF.